The 12 T cell receptor beta chains below all came from one sample that was sequenced in a study of blood T cell repertoires in COVID-19. Sequenced by immunoSEQ multiplex PCR; TCRdb stores in-frame clones only, minus some. The table shows roughly 340,000 clones, with around 91% occurring only once. The sequencing sample was made of peripheral blood. These receptors were taken from a young woman who had recovered from COVID-19.

This clone was observed a single time. V gene TRBV6-2 or TRBV6-3 combines with J gene TRBJ1-2; D may be TRBD1 (6 bases). The CDR3 length is 16 residues. V dropped 3 bases and J dropped 0 bases, with 14 bases sitting between them. The germline CDR1 and CDR2 sequences are MNHEY and SVGEGT. As DNA, the CDR3 is TGTGCCAGCAGTTATGTGTCGGGGACACCTAACTATGGCTACACCTTC. This codes for CASSYVSGTPNYGYTF.

The rearrangement links TRBV6-6 to TRBJ2-1; the D gene is possibly TRBD2 (5 bases). The CDR3 length is 11 residues. The V and J ends lost 6 bases and 7 bases respectively, with 7 bases between them. In germline, CDR1 is MNHNY, CDR2 SVGAGI (reference sequence). CDR3 DNA sequence: TGTGCCAGCAGCGGGGTTAATGAGCAGTTCTTC. Translated, it gives CASSGVNEQFF.

The chain joins TRBV19 to TRBJ1-4; D possibly corresponds to TRBD1 (5 bases). Deletions cut 3 bases from V and 4 bases from J, with 12 bases between. The germline gives CDR1 LNHDA, CDR2 SQIVND (reference sequence). The CDR3 is 15 amino acids. Written as DNA, the CDR3 is TGTGCCAGTAGTATGGGGGGAACTTTTAATGAAAAACTGTTTTTT. It encodes CASSMGGTFNEKLFF.

The V and J genes are TRBV12-3 or TRBV12-4 and TRBJ2-2; D is undetermined. This CDR3 is 12 amino acids long. With 3 bases removed from V and 7 bases from J, the gap between germline ends came to 6 bases. CDR3 coding DNA: TGTGCCAGCAGTTTGCCCGGCGGGGAGCTGTTTTTT. Translation gives CASSLPGGELFF.

This clone appeared once. The gene calls are TRBV11-3 and TRBJ2-1, with TRBD2 matching 8 bases. J gave up 4 bases and V 0 bases, and 2 bases lay outside the gene matches. CDR1 and CDR2 (germline): SGHNT, YENEEA. The CDR3 is 15 amino acids. The CDR3 DNA reads as TGTGCCAGCAGCTTAGAGGGGACTAGTTACAATGAGCAGTTCTTC. It yields the protein CASSLEGTSYNEQFF.

This rearrangement joins TRBV15 to TRBJ2-5, with a weak D call TRBD2 (6 bases). Germline CDR1 and CDR2: LNHNV and YYDKDF (reference sequence). The germline V and J ends were trimmed by 5 bases and 3 bases, with 10 bases remaining between them. The CDR3 sequence is 13 residues long. In DNA form, the CDR3 reads TGTGCCACCAGCGGGGGACTCGAAGAGACCCAGTACTTC. Translated, it gives CATSGGLEETQYF.

The chain employs TRBV10-3 and TRBJ1-1; 8 positions match TRBD1. V dropped 7 bases and J dropped 4; count of bases not matched to a gene: 5. Per the germline V gene, CDR1 is ENHRY and CDR2 is SYGVKD. This CDR3 region has 13 residues. As DNA, the CDR3 is TGTGCCATCAAAGACAGGGGCAGCACTGAAGCTTTCTTT. Its protein product is CAIKDRGSTEAFF.

The chain is built from TRBV4-3 and TRBJ1-1; 8 bases line up with TRBD1. With 0 bases clipped from V and 8 bases from J, the junction kept 5 bases outside the gene matches. The CDR3 spans 14 residues. Germline V gives CDR1 LGHNA, CDR2 YSLEER. The CDR3 region is CASSQDQRQGEAFF. The CDR3 DNA is TGCGCCAGCAGCCAAGATCAACGACAGGGGGAAGCTTTCTTT.

The chain is built from TRBV10-3 and TRBJ2-1; TRBD2 matches 8 bases. The germline CDR1 and CDR2 sequences are ENHRY and SYGVKD. V trimming: 6 bases; J trimming: 1 base; junction bases outside the gene matches: 8. The CDR3 runs to 16 residues. The CDR3 sequence is CAISAISGMSYNEQFF. The CDR3, as DNA: TGTGCCATCAGCGCCATTAGCGGGATGTCCTACAATGAGCAGTTCTTC.

The chain is built from TRBV10-3 and TRBJ2-1; 9 bases are shared with TRBD1. The CDR3 loop spans 18 amino acids. Unmatched junction bases numbered 16, after V lost 2 bases and J lost 8 bases. Germline V gene data show CDR1 as ENHRY and CDR2 as SYGVKD. The CDR3 is CAISERDVPGQGLHEQFF. CDR3 nucleotides: TGTGCCATCAGTGAGCGAGATGTACCGGGACAGGGCCTTCATGAGCAGTTCTTC.

V gene TRBV6-2 or TRBV6-3 combines with J gene TRBJ1-3; D call uncertain. V shed 2 bases and J shed 3 bases, with 8 bases lying between them. This CDR3 has 14 amino acids. Germline V CDR1 and CDR2: MNHEY, SVGEGT. The CDR3: CASSYAVFGNTIYF. DNA of the CDR3: TGTGCCAGCAGTTACGCGGTTTTTGGAAACACCATATATTTT.

The chain has TRBV27 and TRBJ2-7; no definite D call. Trimming removed 6 bases from V and 1 base from J, with 16 bases in between. The CDR3 extends over 15 amino acids. Germline V gene sequence: CDR1 MNHEY, CDR2 SMNVEV (reference sequence). CDR3 sequence (DNA): TGTGCCAGCAGAAAGCGCAACGGAGCTTCCTACGAGCAGTACGTC. Its translation: CASRKRNGASYEQYV.